Following are 25 T cell receptor beta chains from one sample sequenced in a study of blood T cells in healthy people across ages. A second about 7 to 12 cycle PCR used barcoded and J-beta primers. One entry per CDR3 protein, called by TCRdb with MiXCR from the 5' RACE reads. The table lists 800,000 to 950,000 distinct CDR3 sequences, 29% of them singletons, with about a tenth in the top ten. These data also featured in a second study, about T cells of mothers and their children.

The material sequenced was blood. The receptors were gathered from a middle-aged woman in good health.

On this clonotype: It may be a read error: a sequence one base away is much more abundant. The gene calls are TRBV29-1 and TRBJ2-1, with 8 bases lining up with TRBD2. Germline assignment: CDR1 SQVTM and CDR2 ANQGSEA. This CDR3 comprises 12 residues. The CDR3: CSAAGGGNEEFF. As DNA, the CDR3 is TGCAGTGCGGCGGGAGGTGGCAATGAGGAGTTCTTC.

Remarks on this clonotype: A much more abundant neighbour one base away suggests this may be a read error. The V and J genes are TRBV9 and TRBJ2-7; D ambiguous. Germline V gene lookup returns CDR1 SGDLS and CDR2 YYNGEE. CDR3 length equals 16 residues. V was clipped by 0 bases and J by 7 bases, with 20 bases between them. The CDR3 DNA is TGTGCCAGCAGCGTAGCTCCCAGGACCGGTGGCAATGAGCAGTACTTC. As protein: CASSVAPRTGGNEQYF.

The rearrangement joins TRBV2 to TRBJ2-2, with 8 bases lining up with TRBD1. CDR1 and CDR2 from the germline V gene are SNHLY and FYNNEI. After removal of 6 bases from V and 6 bases from J, the junction contained 6 bases not matched to a gene. The CDR3 is made up of 14 amino acids. CDR3 residues: CASRGTGASGELFF. CDR3 in DNA: TGTGCCAGCAGGGGGACAGGAGCGTCCGGGGAGCTGTTTTTT.

The rearrangement links TRBV23-1 to TRBJ2-3, with 9 bases matching TRBD2. TRBV23-1 is an ORF for which the function is uncertain. V lost 0 bases and J lost 2; bases outside the gene matches: 6. The length of the CDR3 is 17 residues. The CDR3 nucleotides read TGCGCCAGCAGTCAATCGGGAGCGGGGGGACCCACAGATACGCAGTATTTT. This gives the protein CASSQSGAGGPTDTQYF.

On this clonotype itself: A much larger clone lies one base from this, so it may be a read error. The chain employs TRBV13 and TRBJ2-1; D may match TRBD1 or TRBD2 (7 bases each). In germline, CDR1 is PRHDT, CDR2 FYEKMQ (reference sequence). This CDR3 contains 14 residues. V dropped 4 bases and J dropped 10 bases, with 17 bases sitting between them. CDR3 protein: CASSSYDRDYEQFF. CDR3 DNA: TGTGCCAGCAGCTCCTACGACAGGGACTACGAGCAGTTCTTC.

Concerning this clonotype: Germline is not matched at one junction end, which may reflect a read error. V usage is TRBV7-9 and J usage is TRBJ1-1; D uncertain. The germline V gene encodes CDR1 SEHNR and CDR2 FQNEAQ (reference sequence). The CDR3 spans 14 residues. Here the CDR3 DNA reads TGTGCCAGCAGCTGGACGGACGCGAACACTGAGGCTTTCTTT. This translates into CASSWTDANTEAFF.

This clonotype was observed a handful of times. DNA of the CDR3: TGTGCCACCAGCGAGAGGAGGCGGGACACCGGGGAGCTGTTTTTT. Its translation: CATSERRRDTGELFF. V usage is TRBV15 and J usage is TRBJ2-2, with D maybe TRBD2 (5 bases). The CDR3 consists of 15 residues. The V gene lost 5 bases and the J gene lost 3 bases, with 13 bases spanning the gap. Germline lookup yields CDR1 LNHNV and CDR2 YYDKDF (reference sequence). The full variable domain, in which reference TRBV15 and TRBJ2-2 provide the parts outside the CDR3, is DAMVIQNPRYQVTQFGKPVTLSCSQTLNHNVMYWYQQKSSQAPKLLFHYYDKDFNNEADTPDNFQSRRPNTSFCFLDIRSPGLGDTAMYLCATSERRRDTGELFFGEGSRLTVL.

Only a few counts were recorded for this clonotype. The genes are TRBV4-3 and TRBJ1-6; D not resolved. The germline V gene has CDR1 LGHNA and CDR2 YSLEER. The ends were cut back, 0 bases at V and 0 bases at J, with 6 bases in the middle. The CDR3 totals 16 residues. The CDR3: CASSQDGSSYNSPLHF. CDR3 bases: TGCGCCAGCAGCCAAGATGGTAGCTCCTATAATTCACCCCTCCACTTT.

This clonotype has a handful of counts. V and J are TRBV28 and TRBJ2-5; D may match TRBD1 or TRBD2 (6 bases each). Trimming removed 2 bases from V and 4 bases from J, with 20 bases in between. The CDR3 is made up of 17 amino acids. The germline CDR1 and CDR2 sequences are MDHEN and SYDVKM. The CDR3 here is CASSLEGGLSGVETQYF. As DNA, the CDR3 is TGTGCCAGCAGTTTAGAGGGGGGCCTGTCTGGGGTAGAGACCCAGTACTTC.

A remark on this clonotype: It may be a read error: a sequence one base away is much more abundant. The chain uses TRBV6-1 and TRBJ2-1, with D unresolved. The CDR3 length is 12 residues. Germline lookup yields CDR1 MNHNS and CDR2 SASEGT. The CDR3 is CDSSEVNNEQFF. Written as DNA, the CDR3 is TGTGACAGCAGTGAAGTCAACAATGAGCAGTTCTTC.

This clonotype was found a few times. The chain employs TRBV11-2 and TRBJ2-5; possible D gene TRBD1, 5 bases. CDR1 SGHAT and CDR2 FQNNGV come from the germline V gene. The length of the CDR3 is 15 residues. With 1 base removed from V and 5 bases from J, the gap between germline ends came to 14 bases. CDR3 region: CASSLVGRVEETQYF. In DNA, the CDR3 is TGTGCCAGCAGCTTAGTAGGCAGGGTTGAGGAGACCCAGTACTTC. The entire variable domain, with the rest obtained from reference TRBV11-2 and TRBJ2-5, is as follows: EAGVAQSPRYKIIEKRQSVAFWCNPISGHATLYWYQQILGQGPKLLIQFQNNGVVDDSQLPKDRFSAERLKGVDSTLKIQPAKLEDSAVYLCASSLVGRVEETQYFGPGTRLLVL.

The rearrangement joins TRBV20-1 to TRBJ1-1; perhaps TRBD1 as D (5 bases). CDR1 and CDR2 from the germline V gene are DFQATT and SNEGSKA (reference sequence). V dropped 5 bases and J dropped 0 bases, with 10 bases sitting between them. This CDR3 is 13 amino acids long. Here the CDR3 reads CSALTEMNTEAFF. In DNA, the CDR3 is TGCAGTGCTCTGACAGAAATGAACACTGAAGCTTTCTTT.

The chain links TRBV28 to TRBJ2-7; 10 bases fit TRBD1. The CDR3 totals 15 residues. Per germline, CDR1 MDHEN and CDR2 SYDVKM. The V segment lost 6 bases and the J segment 7 bases; nucleotides outside the gene matches: 12. The CDR3 DNA is TGTGCCAGCAGACAACCGGGACAGGGGAATTGGGAGCAGTACTTC. Its translation: CASRQPGQGNWEQYF.

This rearrangement joins TRBV20-1 to TRBJ1-1; D remains ambiguous. Germline V lookup: CDR1 DFQATT, CDR2 SNEGSKA (reference sequence). Trimming cost V 0 bases and J 0 bases, with 8 bases left between them. This CDR3 region has 14 residues. Written as DNA, the CDR3 is TGCAGTGCTAGAGATCGCCGGATGAACACTGAAGCTTTCTTT. This encodes CSARDRRMNTEAFF.

V and J are TRBV24-1 and TRBJ2-1; the D gene is possibly TRBD1 (6 bases). Looked up from germline, CDR1 is KGHDR and CDR2 is SFDVKD. V gave up 7 bases and J gave up 4 bases, with 10 bases separating them. CDR3 length: 13 residues. As DNA, the CDR3 is TGTGCCACCAGCGAGGACAGTTACAATGAGCAGTTCTTC. It specifies CATSEDSYNEQFF.

This clonotype was observed many times. This chain connects TRBV29-1 to TRBJ2-5; D possibly corresponds to TRBD2 (5 bases). The CDR3 spans 13 residues. V was cut by 4 bases and J by 5 bases, with 14 bases left in between. Germline V CDR1 and CDR2: SQVTM, ANQGSEA. The CDR3 protein is CSVAEGRMETQYF. The CDR3 DNA reads as TGCAGCGTTGCCGAGGGAAGGATGGAGACCCAGTACTTC.

The gene calls are TRBV28 and TRBJ1-5, with 7 bases fitting TRBD1. The CDR3 is made up of 15 amino acids. Germline lookup yields CDR1 MDHEN and CDR2 SYDVKM. J lost 4 bases, V lost 6 bases, and 9 bases had no gene match. CDR3 amino acids: CASSPEGAGNQPQHF. As DNA, the CDR3 is TGTGCCAGCAGCCCCGAGGGGGCTGGAAATCAGCCCCAGCATTTT.

This clonotype showed up just a few times. The V and J genes are TRBV5-1 and TRBJ2-1, with 12 bases that match TRBD2. The CDR3 spans 16 residues. Germline assignment: CDR1 SGHRS and CDR2 YFSETQ. Germline trimming cut 5 bases from V and 2 bases from J; bases unmatched to any gene: 5. The CDR3 nucleotides are TGCGCCAGCAGGCTAGCGGGGGGGGGAGCCTACAATGAGCAGTTCTTC. Amino acids: CASRLAGGGAYNEQFF.

This chain connects TRBV6-4 to TRBJ1-2; 8 bases are shared with TRBD1. V shed 10 bases and J 1 base; nucleotides not matched to a gene: 11. This CDR3 comprises 15 residues. Germline lookup yields CDR1 MRHNA and CDR2 SNTAGT. This chain's CDR3 is CATRQGAMGNYGYTF. The CDR3 nucleotides are TGTGCCACCCGGCAGGGGGCAATGGGTAACTATGGCTACACCTTC.

The sample holds a few counts of this clonotype. The V call is TRBV9, the J call TRBJ1-2, with TRBD1 as a possible D gene (5 bases). CDR1 is SGDLS, CDR2 YYNGEE, per germline. Trimming stripped 2 bases from V and 5 bases from J, with 16 bases between. The CDR3 consists of 15 residues. CDR3 nucleotides: TGTGCCAGCAGCGTCCATCAGGGAGCGGGGTATGGCTACACCTTC. It yields the protein CASSVHQGAGYGYTF.

Comment on this clonotype: One base away lies a much larger clone, so this may be a sequencing read error. This CDR3 reads CASSPTERNEQYF. CDR3 sequence (DNA): TGTGCCAGCAGCCCAACGGAGAGGAATGAGCAGTACTTC. The chain couples TRBV7-9 to TRBJ2-5; D gene ambiguous. Germline V gene lookup returns CDR1 SEHNR and CDR2 FQNEAQ (reference sequence). Trimming stripped 5 bases from V and 11 bases from J, with 18 bases between. The CDR3 totals 13 residues.

This clonotype was seen many times. V usage is TRBV24-1 and J usage is TRBJ1-2; the D is unclear. The germline V gene has CDR1 KGHDR and CDR2 SFDVKD. The CDR3 sequence is 15 residues long. The germline V and J ends were trimmed by 2 bases and 1 base, with 10 bases remaining between them. The CDR3 loop reads CATSDSGVDNYGYTF. In nucleotides, the CDR3 is TGTGCCACCAGTGATTCCGGCGTGGATAACTATGGCTACACCTTC.

This clonotype was seen repeatedly, ten times or more. The chain uses TRBV20-1 and TRBJ2-1, with TRBD2 identical over 11 bases. Germline CDR1 and CDR2: DFQATT and SNEGSKA (reference sequence). This CDR3 region has 16 residues. J was trimmed by 3 bases and V by 0 bases; bases with no gene match: 4. DNA of the CDR3: TGCAGTGCTAGAGATAGCGGGGGGGCGTACTACAATGAGCAGTTCTTC. Translating gives CSARDSGGAYYNEQFF.

This clonotype was counted many times. The rearrangement links TRBV9 to TRBJ2-7; D perhaps matches TRBD1 (5 bases). The CDR3 length is 14 residues. Germline loops: CDR1 SGDLS, CDR2 YYNGEE. V dropped 2 bases and J dropped 1 base, with 10 bases sitting between them. The DNA of the CDR3 is TGTGCCAGCAGCGTTTCGAGACAGTCCTACGAGCAGTACTTC. Its protein product is CASSVSRQSYEQYF.

This clonotype was seen only a few times. The J gene is TRBJ2-2, the V gene TRBV4-1; D remains unclear. The CDR3 length is 15 residues. Deletions cut 1 base from V and 5 bases from J, with 11 bases between. The germline V gene has CDR1 MGHRA and CDR2 YSYEKL. CDR3 nucleotides: TGCGCCAGCAGCCAAGTCGTTCTGGGGACCGGGGAGCTGTTTTTT. Its translation is CASSQVVLGTGELFF.